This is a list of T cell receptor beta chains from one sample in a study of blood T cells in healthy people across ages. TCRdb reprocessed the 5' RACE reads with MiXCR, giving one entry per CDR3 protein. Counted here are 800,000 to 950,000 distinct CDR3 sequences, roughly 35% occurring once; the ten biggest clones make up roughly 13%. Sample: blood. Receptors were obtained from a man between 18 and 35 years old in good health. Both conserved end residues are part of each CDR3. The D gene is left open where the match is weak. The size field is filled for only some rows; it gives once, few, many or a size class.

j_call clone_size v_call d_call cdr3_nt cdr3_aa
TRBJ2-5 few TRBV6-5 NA TGTGCCAGCAGCTTTCTGGGGACCCAAGAGACCCAGTACTTC CASSFLGTQETQYF
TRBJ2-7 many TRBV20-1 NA TGCAGTGCTTTACCAGGGGCCCTTCCCTACGAGCAGTACTTC CSALPGALPYEQYF
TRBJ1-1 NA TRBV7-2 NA TGTGCCAGCAGCGCAACCGGCAGAGTCACTGAAGCTTTCTTT CASSATGRVTEAFF
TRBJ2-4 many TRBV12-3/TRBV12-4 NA TGTGCCAGCAGTTTTGGAGGGGGTGCAAACATTCAGTACTTC CASSFGGGANIQYF
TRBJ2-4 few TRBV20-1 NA TGCAGTGCTCCCGACAGGTGGGAGGCCAAAAACATTCAGTACTTC CSAPDRWEAKNIQYF
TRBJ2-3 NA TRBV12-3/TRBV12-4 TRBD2 TGTGCCAGCAGCGGGGACCGAACTAGCGGCAACACAGATACGCAGTATTTT CASSGDRTSGNTDTQYF
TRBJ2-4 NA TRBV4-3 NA TGCGCCAGCAGCCAAGATAAACTAGGGGACATTCAGTACTTC CASSQDKLGDIQYF
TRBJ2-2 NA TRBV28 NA TGTGCCAGCAGTTTACGTGTGAGGGGCAGGACCGGGGAGCTGTTTTTT CASSLRVRGRTGELFF
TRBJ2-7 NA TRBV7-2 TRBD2 TGTGCCAGCAGCGTAGAAGGGCGGGAGTACGAGCAGTACTTC CASSVEGREYEQYF
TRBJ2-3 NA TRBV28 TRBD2 TGTGCCAGTTGGACTAGCCGAACAGATACGCAGTATTTT CASWTSRTDTQYF
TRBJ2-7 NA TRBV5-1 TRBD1 TGCGCCAGCAGCCTTCCGGGACAGGGAACCGAGCAGTACTTC CASSLPGQGTEQYF
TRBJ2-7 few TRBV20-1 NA TGCAGTGCTGTGGGGGGGGGCGATGAGCAGTACTTC CSAVGGGDEQYF
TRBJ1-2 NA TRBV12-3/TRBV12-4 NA TGTGCCAGCAGTAACAGCTATGGCTACACCTTC CASSNSYGYTF
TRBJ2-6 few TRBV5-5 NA TGTGCCAGCAGCGCCGGACAAGTGGGGGCCAACGTCCTGACTTTC CASSAGQVGANVLTF
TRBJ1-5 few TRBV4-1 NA TGCGCCAGCAGCCAAGGACAGGACAATCAGCCCCAGCATTTT CASSQGQDNQPQHF
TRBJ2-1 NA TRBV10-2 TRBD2 TGCGCCAGCAGTGAGAAAACTAGCGGGGGCCTAGAGACCCAGTTCTTC CASSEKTSGGLETQFF
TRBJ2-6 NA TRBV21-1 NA TGTGCCAGCAGCACGGGACAGGGGGATTCCGGGGCCAACGTCCTGACTTTC CASSTGQGDSGANVLTF
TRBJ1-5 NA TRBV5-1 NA TGCGCCAGCAGCCTAGGCACAGGGCCCCAGCATTTT CASSLGTGPQHF
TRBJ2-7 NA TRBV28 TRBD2 TGTGCCAGCAGTTATGTGGGGGGGTATTACAATGAGCAGTACTTC CASSYVGGYYNEQYF
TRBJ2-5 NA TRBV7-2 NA TGTGCCAGCAGCTCGGGCCCGGTTGAGTTCAATGAGCAGTACTTC CASSSGPVEFNEQYF
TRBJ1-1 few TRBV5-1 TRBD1 TGCGCCAGCAGCACGGGACAGGCGCTGGGAGCTTTCTTT CASSTGQALGAFF
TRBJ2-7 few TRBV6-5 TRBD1 TGTGCCAGCAGGATGGACAGGGGGGAACCCTACGAGCAGTACTTC CASRMDRGEPYEQYF
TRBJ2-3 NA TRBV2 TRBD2 TGTGCCAGCAGTGAAGCTCCCGGGACTAGCGCCACAGATACGCAGTATTTT CASSEAPGTSATDTQYF
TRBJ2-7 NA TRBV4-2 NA TGTGCCAGCAGCCAAGGCCTCGACATCTACGAGCAGTACTTC CASSQGLDIYEQYF
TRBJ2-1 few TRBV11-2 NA TGTGCCAGCAGCCCCCGTGGAAGCGGGCTATACAATGAGCAGTTCTTC CASSPRGSGLYNEQFF
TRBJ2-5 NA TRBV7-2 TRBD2 TGTGCCAGCAGCTCTCAGCGGGGGGGCACCCATGAGCAGTACTTC CASSSQRGGTHEQYF
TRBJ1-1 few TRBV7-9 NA TGTGCCAGCACCCTTTCTGGACAGCGTCTCCGAAACACTGAAGCTTTCTTT CASTLSGQRLRNTEAFF
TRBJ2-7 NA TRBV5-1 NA TGCGCCAGTAGCTTGATCAGGGACTCCTACAATGAGCAGTACTTC CASSLIRDSYNEQYF
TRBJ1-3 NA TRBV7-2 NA TGTGCCAGCAGCTTAGCGCCCAGGGACACCATATATTTT CASSLAPRDTIYF
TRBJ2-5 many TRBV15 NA TGTGCCACCAGCAGAGATCTCAGCCAAGAGACCCAGTACTTC CATSRDLSQETQYF
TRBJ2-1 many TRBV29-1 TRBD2 TGCAGCGCGTGGGGGGGATCCAATGAGCAGTTCTTC CSAWGGSNEQFF
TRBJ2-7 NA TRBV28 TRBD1 TGTGCCAGCAGTTCAGCCGGGACAGCCACCTACGAGCAGTACTTC CASSSAGTATYEQYF
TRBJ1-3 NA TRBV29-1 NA TGCAGCGTTGAACAACTTAAAAGAGACACCATATATTTT CSVEQLKRDTIYF
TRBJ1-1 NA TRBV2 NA TGTGCCAGCAGAAACGTAGGGGAGAACACTGAAGCTTTCTTT CASRNVGENTEAFF
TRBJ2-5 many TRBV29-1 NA TGCAGCGTTGAAACGGGGAAGACCCAGTACTTC CSVETGKTQYF
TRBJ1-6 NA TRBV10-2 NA TGCGCCAGCACCCGGCGGGGTTCACCCCTCCACTTT CASTRRGSPLHF
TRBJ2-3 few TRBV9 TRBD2 TGTGCCAGCAGCCCCCACAGCGGGGCCGGCACAGATACGCAGTATTTT CASSPHSGAGTDTQYF
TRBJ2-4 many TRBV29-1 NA TGCAGCGTTGAAGTGCAGGGAAACATTCAGTACTTC CSVEVQGNIQYF
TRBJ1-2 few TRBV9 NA TGTGCCAGCAGCGTAGGGGCAGGGGTAGTTAACTATGGCTACACCTTC CASSVGAGVVNYGYTF
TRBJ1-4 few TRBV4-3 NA TGCGCCAGCAGCCAAGGGCAGGGGAGGGGGAGTGGAGAAAAACTGTTTTTT CASSQGQGRGSGEKLFF
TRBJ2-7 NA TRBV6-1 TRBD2 TGTGCCAGCAGTGAGCCGCTTGGGGGGGGGAAAAGCTCCTACGAGCAGTACTTC CASSEPLGGGKSSYEQYF
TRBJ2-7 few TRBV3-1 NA TGTGCCAGCAGCCAAGTAGGGGGTCCTGAGATCGACGAGCAGTACTTC CASSQVGGPEIDEQYF
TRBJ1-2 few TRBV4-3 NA TGCGCCAGCAACCGAGGGACGGACGACTATGGCTACACCTTC CASNRGTDDYGYTF
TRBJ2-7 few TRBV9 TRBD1 TGTGCCAGCAGCGTAGACGTTGAAGATCCCCGGACAGGTTGGGGTGACAGGAGCTCCTACGAGCAGTACTTC CASSVDVEDPRTGWGDRSSYEQYF
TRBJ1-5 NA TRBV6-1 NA TGTGCCAGCAGACCCCACGGACGGAGCAATCAGCCCCAGCATTTT CASRPHGRSNQPQHF
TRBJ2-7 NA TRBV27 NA TGTGCCAGCAGTCAACGGGGTTACTCCTACGAGCAGTACTTC CASSQRGYSYEQYF
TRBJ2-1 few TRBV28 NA TGTGCCAGCAGTTTATTAGGGGTGGGGGGACAATACAATGAGCAGTTCTTC CASSLLGVGGQYNEQFF
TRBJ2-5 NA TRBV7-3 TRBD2 TGTGCCAGCAGCTATACTAGCGGGGAGACCCAGTACTTC CASSYTSGETQYF
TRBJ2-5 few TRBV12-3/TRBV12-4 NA TGTGCCAGCACCTCATACCCCTATTACAATGAGCAGTACTTC CASTSYPYYNEQYF